This T cell receptor beta chain derives from a study of cytomegalovirus exposure and HLA in healthy donors. The CDR3 spans 16 residues. Looked up from germline, CDR1 is SGHTS and CDR2 is YDEGEE. The ends lost 6 bases at V and 3 bases at J; junction bases unmatched: 5. Overall study findings and caveats: According to a subsequent analysis, TCR clusters from the first cohort were inclined to appear together in the 110 or so validation repertoires. According to the study, around 180 TCR beta chains were cytomegalovirus-associated. In vitro confirmation showed a few CMV-associated chains to be CMV antigen specific.

Separate from the roughly 730-subject first cohort, the roughly 110-subject validation cohort was the one that the donors belonged to. This clone has only one observation. Its antigen is not identified. The table came from immunoSEQ multiplex PCR; TCRdb's copy has only in-frame clones and leaves some out. This table has 300,000 to 400,000 clones, roughly 86% appearing once. The chain combines TRBV5-8 with TRBJ2-6; 11 bases match TRBD1. This receptor was obtained from a young man in good health and CMV-seronegative. The sample was PBMCs. CDR3 sequence (DNA): TGTGCCAGCACCCGGGACAGGGGGGTTGGGGCCAACGTCCTGACTTTC. Translation gives CASTRDRGVGANVLTF.